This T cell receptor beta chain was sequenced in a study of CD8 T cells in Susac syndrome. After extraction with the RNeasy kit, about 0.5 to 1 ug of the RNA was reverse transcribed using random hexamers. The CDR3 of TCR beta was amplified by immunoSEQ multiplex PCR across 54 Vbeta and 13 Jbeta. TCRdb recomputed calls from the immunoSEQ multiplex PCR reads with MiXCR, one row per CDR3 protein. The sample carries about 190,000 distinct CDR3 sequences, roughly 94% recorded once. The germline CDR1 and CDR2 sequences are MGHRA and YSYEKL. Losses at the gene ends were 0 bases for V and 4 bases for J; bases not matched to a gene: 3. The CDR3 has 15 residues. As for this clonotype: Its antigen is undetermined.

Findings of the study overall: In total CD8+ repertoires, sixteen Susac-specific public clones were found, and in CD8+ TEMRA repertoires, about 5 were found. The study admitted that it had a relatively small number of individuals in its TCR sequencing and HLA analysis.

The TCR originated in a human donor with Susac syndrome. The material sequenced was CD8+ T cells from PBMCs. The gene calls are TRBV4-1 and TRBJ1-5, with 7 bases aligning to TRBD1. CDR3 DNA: TGCGCCAGCAGCCAAGAACAGGGGTTTAATCAGCCCCAGCATTTT. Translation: CASSQEQGFNQPQHF.